This T cell receptor (beta chain) is drawn from a study of T cells expressing NK-cell markers. To note about this clonotype: Its specificity is not known.

The CDR3 is 14 amino acids. TCRdb re-called the 5' RACE reads, yielding one record per CDR3 amino acid sequence without DNA. The sample data list 400,000 to 450,000 distinct CDR3 sequences. Overall study results and limits: In a group of 5 or 6 donors, dominant NKG2C+ clonotypes represented about 1.0-7.0% of CD8+ T cells.

The sequenced material came from blood T cells: a sorted CD56 or NKG2C T cell subset, CD4+ or CD8+ T cells, or bulk PBMC T cells (not recorded which). This chain connects TRBV12-3 or TRBV12-4 to TRBJ1-1; TCRdb's D call, TRBD1, is unchecked because there is no DNA. This TCR was recovered from a woman aged 18 to 75 in good health. The CDR3: CASSFARGDTEAFF.